Below are 4 T cell receptor beta chains sequenced from a single sample in a study of beta chain features in type 1 diabetes. General observations from the study: People with Type 1 diabetes carried modestly yet significantly shorter TCRB CDR3s in all four CD4+ subsets.

What these receptors recognize is not known. The sequenced template was cDNA made from the entire isolated RNA. Method: immunoSEQ multiplex PCR; TCRdb's copy keeps in-frame clones and lacks some. The sample comprises some 140,000 clones, roughly 10% of which are singletons, and approximately 0.7% rests with the top ten. The sequencing input was central memory CD4+ T cells from blood. These receptors came from a man aged 30-40 years with type 1 diabetes.

A few counts support this clone. The genes are TRBV15 and TRBJ1-2; TRBD1 agrees at 7 bases. Germline V gives CDR1 LNHNV, CDR2 YYDKDF (reference sequence). This CDR3 is built from 15 residues. V lost 5 bases and J lost 4; bases outside the gene matches: 10. The CDR3 nucleotides read TGTGCCACCAGCGAGACCAGGGACAGCCTCTATGGCTACACCTTC. Translated, it gives CATSETRDSLYGYTF.

This clone has more than one count but fewer than ten. J is TRBJ2-7 and V is TRBV7-8, with D perhaps matching TRBD1 (6 bases). Trimming left V 1 base short and J 7 bases short, with 14 bases between. This CDR3 is 14 amino acids long. Germline CDR1 reads SGHVS; CDR2 reads FQNEAQ. CDR3 DNA: TGTGCCAGCAGCTTAGGGCAGGGGTTAGGGGAGCAGTACTTC. Encoded protein: CASSLGQGLGEQYF.

Here the CDR3 reads CASSPGTSGTDTQYF. The CDR3 coding sequence is TGTGCCAGCAGCCCCGGGACTAGCGGCACAGATACGCAGTATTTT. The chain uses TRBV4-2 and TRBJ2-3; 10 nucleotides match TRBD2. The CDR3 loop spans 15 amino acids. Germline assignment: CDR1 LGHNA and CDR2 YNFKEQ. After removal of 4 bases from V and 1 base from J, the junction contained 2 bases not matched to a gene.

This clone was seen a handful of times. The chain employs TRBV27 and TRBJ1-2; 7 bases are a match to TRBD1. With V trimmed by 6 bases and J by 1 base, 5 bases remained unmatched. CDR1 is MNHEY, CDR2 SMNVEV, per germline (reference sequence). The CDR3 length is 14 residues. This chain's CDR3 is CASRPGGLNYGYTF. Written as DNA, the CDR3 is TGTGCCAGCAGGCCAGGGGGGCTTAACTATGGCTACACCTTC.